The clone carrying this TCR beta chain has a handful of counts. Its antigen is unknown. The data stem from a study of identical twins. Study observations and caveats: Sharing of beta out-of-frame sequences by twins showed a weaker excess. Insertions were reduced in abundant cord blood beta clonotypes but not in memory repertoires.

This CDR3 has 15 amino acids. Germline V CDR1 and CDR2: SQVTM, ANQGSEA. Germline trimming cut 7 bases from V and 2 bases from J; bases unmatched to any gene: 9. MiXCR was run by TCRdb on the 5' RACE reads, yielding one entry per CDR3 protein. The sample holds approximately 890,000 distinct CDR3 sequences; 9% to 15% are singletons and the top ten take 1.5% to 2%. The same sample was also studied in work on yellow fever vaccine responses in identical twins.

The rearrangement joins TRBV29-1 to TRBJ2-3; the match to TRBD2 covers 10 bases. The sequence was obtained from a woman between 18 and 29 years old in good health. The sample was PBMCs. CDR3 sequence reads: CSAQAGGVFTDTQYF. CDR3 nucleotides: TGCAGCGCACAAGCGGGAGGGGTCTTCACAGATACGCAGTATTTT.